Following are 12 T cell receptor beta chains from one sample sequenced in a study of CD8+ T cells in alopecia areata. It was cDNA, reverse transcribed from extracted RNA, that served as the sequencing template. Clones were sequenced by immunoSEQ multiplex PCR, and TCRdb holds only the in-frame ones, with some missing. Seen here are 120,000 to 150,000 clones, roughly 50% observed once, and the top ten hold more than 6.5%. The sequenced material came from CD4+ T cells sorted from blood. Receptors originate from a human donor with alopecia areata.

The gene calls are TRBV7-6 and TRBJ2-3; maybe TRBD2 (5 bases). CDR3 length: 14 residues. V was trimmed by 2 bases and J by 5 bases, leaving 11 bases between them. CDR1 and CDR2 (germline): SGHVS, FNYEAQ. The CDR3 reads CASSLIRGRDTQYF. DNA for the CDR3: TGTGCCAGCAGCTTAATTCGGGGTCGAGATACGCAGTATTTT.

The CDR3 reads CASSLVLSGGYTF. In DNA form, the CDR3 reads TGTGCCAGCAGCTTGGTTTTGAGCGGGGGCTACACCTTC. The V call is TRBV5-4, the J call TRBJ1-2, with D unclear. The CDR3 consists of 13 residues. CDR1 is SGHNT, CDR2 YYREEE, per germline (reference sequence). Trimming removed 0 bases from V and 8 bases from J, with 11 bases in between. Drawing the rest from reference TRBV5-4 and TRBJ1-2, the complete variable domain is ETGVTQSPTHLIKTRGQQVTLRCSSQSGHNTVSWYQQALGQGPQFIFQYYREEENGRGNFPPRFSGLQFPNYSSELNVNALELDDSALYLCASSLVLSGGYTFGSGTRLTVV.

The sample holds a few counts of this clone. The J gene is TRBJ1-1, the V gene TRBV29-1; possible D gene TRBD1, 5 bases. This CDR3 is 14 amino acids long. In germline, CDR1 is SQVTM, CDR2 ANQGSEA. V lost 4 bases to trimming and J lost 5 bases, with 17 bases between them. The CDR3 region is CSVVSPRRGTEAFF. CDR3 sequence (DNA): TGCAGCGTTGTCTCGCCTCGCCGGGGGACTGAAGCTTTCTTT.

This chain uses TRBV30 with TRBJ1-1; D gene uncertain. Germline CDR1 GTSNPN, CDR2 SVGIG (reference sequence). CDR3 length: 14 residues. The ends were cut back, 0 bases at V and 1 base at J, with 9 bases in the middle. CDR3 nucleotides: TGTGCCTGGAGTGTGGACGTTGGGAACACTGAAGCTTTCTTT. Translating it yields CAWSVDVGNTEAFF.

The chain has TRBV7-2 and TRBJ2-7; a weak D match, TRBD2 (5 bases). The V gene's germline CDR1 is SGHTA and CDR2 FQGNSA. The CDR3 has 14 residues. V lost 5 bases, J lost 1 base, and 12 bases lay in between. The DNA of the CDR3 is TGTGCCAGCAGCCTTGGACTGGATTCCTACGAGCAGTACTTC. Encoded protein: CASSLGLDSYEQYF.

This clone turned up a few times. This chain links TRBV14 with TRBJ2-3; 8 bases line up with TRBD1. Germline V gene data show CDR1 as SGHDN and CDR2 as FVKESK. This CDR3 spans 15 amino acids. Trimming cost V 4 bases and J 6 bases; bases outside gene matches: 9. The chain's CDR3 is CASSRPGQGLDTQYF. The CDR3 nucleotides read TGTGCCAGCAGCCGCCCCGGACAGGGTTTGGATACGCAGTATTTT.

The chain recombines TRBV28 with TRBJ2-3; D is unresolved. V lost 6 bases, J lost 5 bases, and 9 bases lay in between. The V gene's germline CDR1 is MDHEN and CDR2 SYDVKM. The CDR3 extends over 12 amino acids. The CDR3 DNA is TGTGCCAGCAGCTCACATGGAGATACGCAGTATTTT. Its translation is CASSSHGDTQYF.

This clone was recorded a few times. The rearrangement joins TRBV29-1 to TRBJ2-5; weak D call: TRBD1 (5 bases). The CDR3 covers 11 residues. In germline, CDR1 is SQVTM, CDR2 ANQGSEA. V lost 7 bases to trimming and J lost 0 bases, with 6 bases between them. The DNA of the CDR3 is TGCAGCGCACAGGACCAAGAGACCCAGTACTTC. It specifies CSAQDQETQYF.

This clone was picked up one time. J is TRBJ1-5 and V is TRBV2; no reliable D call. V lost 3 bases, J lost 3 bases, and 6 bases lay in between. Germline assignment: CDR1 SNHLY and CDR2 FYNNEI. This CDR3 has 13 residues. CDR3 loop: CASSDMDNQPQHF. CDR3 coding DNA: TGTGCCAGCAGTGATATGGACAATCAGCCCCAGCATTTT. Looking up the rest from reference TRBV2 and TRBJ1-5 gives the full variable domain: EPEVTQTPSHQVTQMGQEVILRCVPISNHLYFYWYRQILGQKVEFLVSFYNNEISEKSEIFDDQFSVERPDGSNFTLKIRSTKLEDSAMYFCASSDMDNQPQHFGDGTRLSIL.

This clone was seen a few times. The V call is TRBV19, the J call TRBJ1-1, with D maybe TRBD1 (6 bases). V was clipped by 6 bases and J by 5 bases, with 16 bases between them. The germline gives CDR1 LNHDA, CDR2 SQIVND (reference sequence). This CDR3 region has 14 residues. CDR3 DNA sequence: TGTGCCAGTAGGTGGGACACCCCTGGGACTGAAGCTTTCTTT. This translates into CASRWDTPGTEAFF.

The rearrangement uses TRBV28 and TRBJ1-1; the D is unclear. The V gene lost 2 bases and the J gene lost 7 bases, with 8 bases spanning the gap. This CDR3 is 12 amino acids long. Germline V gene sequence: CDR1 MDHEN, CDR2 SYDVKM. For the CDR3, the DNA is TGTGCCAGCAGTTTACGCTATAGTGAAGCTTTCTTT. Its protein is CASSLRYSEAFF. The full variable domain, with the rest looked up from reference TRBV28 and TRBJ1-1, is DVKVTQSSRYLVKRTGEKVFLECVQDMDHENMFWYRQDPGLGLRLIYFSYDVKMKEKGDIPEGYSVSREKKERFSLILESASTNQTSMYLCASSLRYSEAFFGQGTRLTVV.

This clone has just a few counts. DNA for the CDR3: TGCGCCAGCAGCTTAGACAGATACTACGAGCAGTACTTC. Amino acid sequence: CASSLDRYYEQYF. The chain is built from TRBV5-1 and TRBJ2-7; D perhaps matches TRBD1 (5 bases). This CDR3 has 13 amino acids. In germline, CDR1 is SGHRS, CDR2 YFSETQ. Deletions cut 2 bases from V and 3 bases from J, with 9 bases between.